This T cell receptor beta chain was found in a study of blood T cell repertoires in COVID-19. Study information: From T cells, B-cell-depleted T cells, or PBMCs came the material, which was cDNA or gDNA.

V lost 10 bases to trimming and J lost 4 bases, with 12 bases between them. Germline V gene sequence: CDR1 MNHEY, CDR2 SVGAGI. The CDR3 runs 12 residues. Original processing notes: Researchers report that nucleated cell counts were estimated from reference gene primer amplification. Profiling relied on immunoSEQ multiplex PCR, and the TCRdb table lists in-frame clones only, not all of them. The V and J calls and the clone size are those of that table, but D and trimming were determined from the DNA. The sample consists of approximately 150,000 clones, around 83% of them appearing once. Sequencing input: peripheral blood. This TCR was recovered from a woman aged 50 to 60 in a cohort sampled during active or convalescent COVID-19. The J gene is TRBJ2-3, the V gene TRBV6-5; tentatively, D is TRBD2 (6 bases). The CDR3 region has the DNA TGTGCCACCCGGGGGAGCCCAGATACGCAGTATTTT. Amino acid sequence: CATRGSPDTQYF.